Following are 26 T cell receptor beta chains from one sample sequenced in a study of CD8+CD57+ T cells in acquired aplastic anemia. CDR3 and TCR beta VDJ profiling relied on genomic DNA as the template. TCRdb re-called the reads through MiXCR, storing one row per CDR3 protein. This table holds under 200,000 distinct CDR3 sequences, approximately 44% found once. The sample comprised sorted CD4+, CD8+, or CD8+CD57+ T cells (not recorded which) from PBMCs. These receptors all stem from a human donor in good health.

At least ten counts were recorded for this clonotype. The chain combines TRBV20-1 with TRBJ2-7; TRBD2 aligns across 12 bases. Germline-derived CDR1 and CDR2 are DFQATT and SNEGSKA (reference sequence). The CDR3 contains 13 residues. The ends lost 6 bases at V and 6 bases at J; junction bases unmatched: 6. The CDR3 DNA reads TGCAGTGCCAGACTAGCGGGAGTAGGCGAGCAGTACTTC. Its protein is CSARLAGVGEQYF.

This clonotype has a count of ten or more. The chain uses TRBV2 and TRBJ1-5; weak D call: TRBD1 (6 bases). This CDR3 is 15 amino acids long. V was trimmed by 5 bases and J by 2 bases, leaving 13 bases between them. CDR1 and CDR2 from the germline V gene are SNHLY and FYNNEI. As DNA, the CDR3 is TGTGCCAGCAGTAGGCAGGGGCCGGGCAATCAGCCCCAGCATTTT. Translating gives CASSRQGPGNQPQHF.

The chain carries TRBV7-3 and TRBJ2-7; 7 bases are shared with TRBD1. Looked up from germline, CDR1 is SGHTA and CDR2 is FQGTGA. The CDR3 covers 13 residues. Trimming took 4 bases from V and 7 from J; bases not matched to a gene: 7. The CDR3 DNA sequence: TGTGCCAGCAGCTACTTGGGACAGCGGGAGCAGTACTTC. Amino acids: CASSYLGQREQYF.

Only a few counts were recorded for this clonotype. The chain carries TRBV6-2 or TRBV6-3 and TRBJ2-1; 13 bases map to TRBD2. Trimming at V came to 4 bases and at J to 10 bases, leaving 4 bases not matched to a gene. The germline V gene has CDR1 MNHEY and CDR2 SVGEGT. CDR3 length: 14 amino acids. The CDR3 nucleotides read TGTGCCAGCAGTTGGACTAGCGGGGGAGGAGAGCAGTTCTTC. This sequence encodes CASSWTSGGGEQFF.

There are many counts of this clonotype. The chain is built from TRBV4-2 and TRBJ2-1; no reliable D call. Trimming removed 0 bases from V and 8 bases from J, with 8 bases in between. The CDR3 has 13 residues. Germline CDR1 and CDR2: LGHNA and YNFKEQ. Here the CDR3 reads CASSQDMGDEQFF. CDR3 in DNA: TGTGCCAGCAGCCAAGATATGGGCGATGAGCAGTTCTTC.

The J gene is TRBJ1-5, the V gene TRBV7-8, with D possibly matching TRBD1 (5 bases). The V and J ends lost 2 bases and 4 bases respectively, with 12 bases between them. This CDR3 contains 15 residues. CDR1 and CDR2 (germline): SGHVS, FQNEAQ. Here the CDR3 reads CASSLLVGGNQPQHF. In nucleotides, the CDR3 is TGTGCCAGCAGCTTACTTGTCGGGGGGAATCAGCCCCAGCATTTT.

This clonotype was seen at least ten times. The rearrangement joins TRBV25-1 to TRBJ1-6; 10 nucleotides match TRBD1. Germline CDR1 is MGHDK and CDR2 is SYGVNS. V was clipped by 8 bases and J by 10 bases; unmatched bases: 8. The CDR3 has 14 residues. This CDR3 is CASGGTGVGSPLHF. CDR3 coding DNA: TGTGCCAGCGGGGGGACAGGGGTAGGGTCACCCCTCCACTTT.

This clonotype was seen ten or more times. V is TRBV7-2 and J is TRBJ1-5; TRBD1 is a possible D gene (5 bases). The CDR3 has 15 amino acids. V dropped 3 bases and J dropped 0 bases, with 9 bases sitting between them. CDR1 SGHTA and CDR2 FQGNSA come from the germline V gene. The CDR3 loop reads CASSLGGVSNQPQHF. For the CDR3, the DNA is TGTGCCAGCAGCTTGGGAGGGGTTAGCAATCAGCCCCAGCATTTT. Supplemented by reference TRBV7-2 and TRBJ1-5, the full variable domain reads GAGVSQSPSNKVTEKGKDVELRCDPISGHTALYWYRQSLGQGLEFLIYFQGNSAPDKSGLPSDRFSAERTGGSVSTLTIQRTQQEDSAVYLCASSLGGVSNQPQHFGDGTRLSIL.

A word on this clonotype: Being one base from a much bigger clone, this may be a read error. The chain has TRBV5-1 and TRBJ1-1, with D unresolved. CDR3 length equals 13 residues. V dropped 5 bases and J dropped 0 bases, with 8 bases sitting between them. Germline V gene sequence: CDR1 SGHRS, CDR2 YFSETQ. CDR3 DNA: TGCGCCAGCAGTCGCGTGTTGAACACTGAAGCTTTCTTT. It is translated as CASSRVLNTEAFF.

This clonotype was recorded many times. The rearrangement uses TRBV20-1 and TRBJ2-6, with D hard to call. Trimming stripped 1 base from V and 0 bases from J, with 4 bases between. Per the germline V gene, CDR1 is DFQATT and CDR2 is SNEGSKA (reference sequence). The CDR3 is 14 amino acids. The CDR3: CSARANSGANVLTF. Written as DNA, the CDR3 is TGCAGTGCTAGAGCCAACTCTGGGGCCAACGTCCTGACTTTC.

This clonotype was recorded at least ten times. V gene TRBV24-1 combines with J gene TRBJ2-2, with D perhaps assigned TRBD1 or TRBD2 (5 bases each). From germline, CDR1 is KGHDR and CDR2 SFDVKD. This CDR3 spans 15 amino acids. V was trimmed by 8 bases and J by 1 base, leaving 13 bases between them. CDR3 sequence reads: CATKGKGGNTGELFF. The DNA for the CDR3 is TGTGCCACCAAGGGGAAAGGAGGGAACACCGGGGAGCTGTTTTTT.

The rearrangement links TRBV19 to TRBJ2-1; D unresolved. The germline gives CDR1 LNHDA, CDR2 SQIVND (reference sequence). This CDR3 region has 13 residues. V lost 3 bases to trimming and J lost 8 bases, with 11 bases between them. The CDR3 here is CASSISRRDEQFF. The CDR3 region has the DNA TGTGCCAGTAGTATCTCTCGGCGAGATGAGCAGTTCTTC.

Ten or more counts support this clonotype. The chain carries TRBV7-6 and TRBJ2-3; D ambiguous. Trimming shortened V by 5 bases and J by 0 bases, and 12 bases separated the two germline ends. This CDR3 comprises 15 residues. The germline V gene has CDR1 SGHVS and CDR2 FNYEAQ. For the CDR3, the DNA is TGTGCCAGCAGCGCAAAGACGGACAGCACAGATACGCAGTATTTT. Residues: CASSAKTDSTDTQYF.

This clonotype was seen repeatedly, ten times or more. The genes are TRBV24-1 and TRBJ2-3, with 8 bases that match TRBD1. The junction had 9 bases not matched to a gene; V was cut back by 9 bases and J by 2 bases. Germline V CDR1 and CDR2: KGHDR, SFDVKD. CDR3 length equals 15 residues. CDR3 DNA sequence: TGTGCCACCCAGGACAGGGCATCTCCCACAGATACGCAGTATTTT. It encodes CATQDRASPTDTQYF.

V usage is TRBV4-2 and J usage is TRBJ1-6; D remains unclear. Germline-derived CDR1 and CDR2 are LGHNA and YNFKEQ. The V end lost 4 bases, the J end lost 6 bases, and 16 bases lay between the germline ends. This CDR3 comprises 16 residues. The CDR3 DNA reads TGTGCCAGCAGCCCTGGAGTTCTCGAATTTAATTCACCCCTCCACTTT. It specifies CASSPGVLEFNSPLHF.

This clonotype was recorded at least ten times. The chain joins TRBV6-5 to TRBJ2-7; perhaps TRBD1 as D (5 bases). V lost 2 bases to trimming and J lost 6 bases, with 11 bases between them. Germline loops: CDR1 MNHEY, CDR2 SVGAGI. This CDR3 region has 13 residues. CDR3 DNA: TGTGCCAGCAGTTACGTTTCAGGGTCCGAGCAGTACTTC. Translating gives CASSYVSGSEQYF.

The chain joins TRBV6-2 or TRBV6-3 to TRBJ2-1; TRBD2 is a possible D gene (5 bases). From germline, CDR1 is MNHEY and CDR2 SVGEGT. This CDR3 region has 13 residues. Trimming took 8 bases from V and 2 from J, leaving 10 bases between them. This CDR3 is CASWASPYNEQFF. The CDR3 region has the DNA TGTGCCAGCTGGGCTAGCCCCTACAATGAGCAGTTCTTC.

This rearrangement joins TRBV6-5 to TRBJ2-7; 7 positions match TRBD2. V shed 0 bases and J 0 bases; nucleotides not matched to a gene: 5. Germline V gives CDR1 MNHEY, CDR2 SVGAGI. This CDR3 is 16 amino acids long. CDR3 sequence: CASSYSGGYSSYEQYF. The CDR3 nucleotides read TGTGCCAGCAGTTACTCGGGGGGGTACAGCTCCTACGAGCAGTACTTC.

On this clonotype: One junction end disagrees with the germline gene, perhaps due to a read error. The rearrangement joins TRBV24-1 to TRBJ2-2; 7 bases are a match to TRBD1. Germline assignment: CDR1 KGHDR and CDR2 SFDVKD. The CDR3 consists of 16 residues. CDR3 bases: TGTGCCACCAGCGATAGACAGGGTACGAACACCGGGGAGCCGTTTTTT. As protein: CATSDRQGTNTGEPFF.

This clonotype was detected many times. V usage is TRBV9 and J usage is TRBJ1-3; D uncertain. This CDR3 has 16 residues. Germline assignment: CDR1 SGDLS and CDR2 YYNGEE. V lost 0 bases to trimming and J lost 0 bases, with 10 bases between them. The CDR3 DNA is TGTGCCAGCAGCGTAGGGAACCAATTCTCTGGAAACACCATATATTTT. It codes for CASSVGNQFSGNTIYF.

V usage is TRBV5-1 and J usage is TRBJ2-7; 7 bases are a match to TRBD1. V was clipped by 2 bases and J by 5 bases; unmatched bases: 10. CDR1 SGHRS and CDR2 YFSETQ come from the germline V gene. The CDR3 has 15 residues. The CDR3 is CASSLVQGFLDEQYF. As DNA, the CDR3 is TGCGCCAGCAGCTTAGTACAGGGGTTCTTGGACGAGCAGTACTTC.

The V and J genes are TRBV28 and TRBJ1-2, with D possibly TRBD1 on 5 matching bases. Per the germline V gene, CDR1 is MDHEN and CDR2 is SYDVKM. The CDR3 totals 13 residues. The V gene lost 6 bases and the J gene lost 4 bases, with 12 bases spanning the gap. CDR3 DNA: TGTGCCAGCAGAAGGGACGGCTCCTATGGCTACACCTTC. Translation: CASRRDGSYGYTF.

This clonotype was detected ten times or more. The V and J genes are TRBV5-1 and TRBJ2-5; D may be TRBD2 (5 bases). The length of the CDR3 is 13 residues. The V and J ends lost 1 base and 10 bases respectively, with 14 bases between them. Germline V lookup: CDR1 SGHRS, CDR2 YFSETQ. The CDR3 DNA sequence: TGCGCCAGCAGCTTGCATACCCGGGAAGACCAGTACTTC. It specifies CASSLHTREDQYF.

This clonotype was seen ten or more times. This chain uses TRBV15 with TRBJ1-1; TRBD1 might be the D (6 bases). The CDR3 is 16 residues long. Germline CDR1 LNHNV, CDR2 YYDKDF (reference sequence). V was trimmed by 5 bases and J by 0 bases, leaving 16 bases between them. Written as DNA, the CDR3 is TGTGCCACCAGCCCGGCGGGGGGGCGCGTGAACACTGAAGCTTTCTTT. Its protein is CATSPAGGRVNTEAFF.

The J gene is TRBJ2-1, the V gene TRBV12-3 or TRBV12-4, with a weak D call TRBD1 (5 bases). The CDR3 spans 16 residues. V was shortened by 6 bases and J by 7 bases, with 22 bases between the two germline ends. CDR3 coding DNA: TGTGCCAGCAGGTCGTATGGGGCCCTAGAATATAATGAGCAGTTCTTC. This translates into CASRSYGALEYNEQFF.

The chain uses TRBV5-5 and TRBJ2-7, with D possibly TRBD2 on 6 matching bases. Per germline, CDR1 SGHKS and CDR2 YYEKEE (reference sequence). CDR3 length: 12 residues. Trimming stripped 2 bases from V and 6 bases from J, with 9 bases between. Here the CDR3 DNA reads TGTGCCAGCAGCTTCCGGGGGTCCGAGCAGTACTTC. This sequence encodes CASSFRGSEQYF.